This T cell receptor beta chain was captured by sequencing in a study of blood T cell repertoires in COVID-19. Across the whole study: Whether acute or convalescent, the COVID-19 samples came from the United States, Italy and Spain.

Data came from immunoSEQ multiplex PCR; TCRdb stores just in-frame clones and leaves some out. The sample records 200,000 to 250,000 clones, 65% to 85% being singletons. This clone was seen a few times. From germline, CDR1 is LNHDA and CDR2 SQIVND (reference sequence). CDR3 length: 15 amino acids. V gave up 4 bases and J gave up 4 bases, with 14 bases separating them. The source material was PBMCs or T cells enriched from blood (not recorded which). The source of this sequence is an older woman who had recovered from COVID-19. The chain combines TRBV19 with TRBJ1-5; tentatively, D is TRBD1 (6 bases). The CDR3: CASSSGYRDNQPQHF. The CDR3 nucleotides read TGTGCCAGTAGTAGTGGTTACAGGGATAATCAGCCCCAGCATTTT.